This T cell receptor (beta chain) was documented in a study of T-cell reconstitution after alpha-beta-depleted transplantation in children. Unique molecular identifiers were used in preparing the TCRbeta library. Using its own MiXCR run on the PCR reads, TCRdb lists one record per CDR3 protein. The sample shows 600,000 to 700,000 distinct CDR3 sequences, around a sixth of them seen only once. Germline V CDR1 and CDR2: KGHSH, LQKENI. The CDR3 length is 13 residues. With 6 bases removed from V and 5 bases from J, the gap between germline ends came to 13 bases. The source was PBMCs from the stem cell graft donor, collected from the stem cell graft. This sequence was found in a human donor who donated a stem cell graft to a child with acute myeloid leukemia. The chain has TRBV18 and TRBJ1-1, with D tentatively TRBD1 (5 bases). CDR3 in DNA: TGTGCCAGCTCGCGGCTTGGGGGGACTGAAGCTTTCTTT. Translating it yields CASSRLGGTEAFF.